Below are 32 T cell receptor beta chains sequenced from a single sample in a study of cytomegalovirus exposure and HLA in healthy donors. 13 Jbeta primers and 60 Vbeta primers were used for the PCR. The protocol was immunoSEQ multiplex PCR, while the TCRdb copy is restricted to in-frame clones and leaves out a portion. The sample gives about 190,000 clones, around 83% of which show up once; roughly 1.6% is in the top ten. Material for sequencing was PBMCs. The receptors here all came from a young woman in good health and CMV-seronegative.

The chain employs TRBV30 and TRBJ2-4, with TRBD2 as a possible D gene (6 bases). The CDR3 length is 13 residues. Germline CDR1 GTSNPN, CDR2 SVGIG (reference sequence). Trimming pared 3 bases from V and 9 bases from J, leaving 15 bases between. The CDR3 bases are TGTGCCTGGAGGCCTCAAAACGGGGGCATTCAGTACTTC. It specifies CAWRPQNGGIQYF.

This clone appeared a few times. The chain uses TRBV6-5 and TRBJ1-4, with D possibly being TRBD1 (5 bases). The V end was cut by 6 bases, the J end by 7 bases, with 9 bases between. Per germline, CDR1 MNHEY and CDR2 SVGAGI. The CDR3 spans 12 residues. The DNA of the CDR3 is TGTGCCAGCAGCCCCGGGGGTGAAAAACTGTTTTTT. Protein sequence: CASSPGGEKLFF.

The chain combines TRBV28 with TRBJ1-1, with 7 bases fitting TRBD1. Germline lookup yields CDR1 MDHEN and CDR2 SYDVKM. The J segment lost 0 bases and the V segment lost 8 bases, leaving 6 bases of the junction unmatched. The CDR3 spans 14 residues. The CDR3 DNA sequence: TGTGCCAGCGGATTGGGACAGTTGAACACTGAAGCTTTCTTT. Translated: CASGLGQLNTEAFF.

The chain carries TRBV5-1 and TRBJ2-3; 11 bases map to TRBD2. Unmatched junction bases numbered 4, after V lost 2 bases and J lost 2 bases. This CDR3 contains 16 residues. Germline V lookup: CDR1 SGHRS, CDR2 YFSETQ. The DNA of the CDR3 is TGCGCCAGCAGCTTCCTAGCGGGAGGAAACACAGATACGCAGTATTTT. Amino acid sequence: CASSFLAGGNTDTQYF.

The gene calls are TRBV18 and TRBJ1-3, with D perhaps matching TRBD1 (5 bases). Between the trimmed V and J ends, which lost 2 bases and 1 base, there was a span of 12 bases. Looked up from germline, CDR1 is KGHSH and CDR2 is LQKENI. The CDR3 runs to 16 residues. The CDR3 nucleotides are TGTGCCAGCTCACCAAGAGACAGCTTATCTGGAAACACCATATATTTT. It encodes CASSPRDSLSGNTIYF. Together with reference TRBV18 and TRBJ1-3, the CDR3 gives the full variable domain: NAGVMQNPRHLVRRRGQEARLRCSPMKGHSHVYWYRQLPEEGLKFMVYLQKENIIDESGMPKERFSAEFPKEGPSILRIQQVVRGDSAAYFCASSPRDSLSGNTIYFGEGSWLTVV.

V and J are TRBV11-3 and TRBJ2-2, with a weak D call TRBD1 (6 bases). The germline V and J ends were trimmed by 2 bases and 4 bases, with 8 bases remaining between them. This CDR3 comprises 14 residues. Germline values: CDR1 SGHNT, CDR2 YENEEA. The CDR3 protein is CASSLHRATGELFF. The CDR3, as DNA: TGTGCCAGCAGCTTACACAGGGCCACCGGGGAGCTGTTTTTT.

This chain joins TRBV7-2 and TRBJ2-6; D is undetermined. Germline loops: CDR1 SGHTA, CDR2 FQGNSA. Trimming cost V 5 bases and J 0 bases, with 14 bases left between them. The CDR3 is 17 residues long. The CDR3 region is CASSRGVGFSGANVLTF. The CDR3 DNA follows: TGTGCCAGCAGCCGCGGTGTGGGTTTCTCTGGGGCCAACGTCCTGACTTTC.

This sequence joins TRBV5-4 and TRBJ1-5; TRBD1 matches 8 bases. CDR1 and CDR2 (germline): SGHNT, YYREEE (reference sequence). The V gene end was trimmed by 4 bases and the J gene end by 4 bases; junction bases not matched to a gene: 13. The CDR3 has 17 amino acids. CDR3 coding DNA: TGTGCCAGCAGCCGGCACGGGACAGGTGGAATTAATCAGCCCCAGCATTTT. It yields the protein CASSRHGTGGINQPQHF.

The rearrangement links TRBV28 to TRBJ2-5, with D perhaps matching TRBD1 (5 bases). CDR3 length: 18 amino acids. Looked up from germline, CDR1 is MDHEN and CDR2 is SYDVKM. Deletions cut 3 bases from V and 3 bases from J, with 23 bases between. CDR3 sequence: CASSFFQLKGIEEETQYF. The CDR3 DNA follows: TGTGCCAGCAGTTTCTTCCAGTTAAAGGGGATAGAGGAAGAGACCCAGTACTTC.

The chain is built from TRBV27 and TRBJ2-7; 9 bases line up with TRBD1. CDR1 and CDR2 from the germline V gene are MNHEY and SMNVEV (reference sequence). V trimming: 5 bases; J trimming: 4 bases; junction bases outside the gene matches: 3. The CDR3 extends over 13 amino acids. CDR3 bases: TGTGCCAGCAGTCCGACAGGGGGGTACGAGCAGTACTTC. Translating it yields CASSPTGGYEQYF.

The CDR3 nucleotides are TGTGCCAGCTCACCAGGACAGGATGAAAAACTGTTTTTT. Protein: CASSPGQDEKLFF. The chain uses TRBV18 and TRBJ1-4; 7 bases align to TRBD1. The germline V gene has CDR1 KGHSH and CDR2 LQKENI. The CDR3 loop spans 13 amino acids. V was pared by 2 bases and J by 6 bases, with 0 bases of the junction left unmatched.

The chain links TRBV27 to TRBJ1-1; the D gene is possibly TRBD1 (5 bases). V dropped 3 bases and J dropped 3 bases, with 11 bases sitting between them. Germline assignment: CDR1 MNHEY and CDR2 SMNVEV (reference sequence). This CDR3 has 14 residues. The CDR3 nucleotides read TGTGCCAGCAGTTTTGACGGGGGACACACTGAAGCTTTCTTT. As protein: CASSFDGGHTEAFF.

The chain uses TRBV10-2 and TRBJ1-1; D gene unclear. The CDR3 is made up of 14 amino acids. Germline V gene data show CDR1 as WSHSY and CDR2 as SAAADI. V dropped 3 bases and J dropped 10 bases, with 18 bases sitting between them. The CDR3 protein is CASSEAGRRIGAFF. The CDR3, as DNA: TGCGCCAGCAGTGAAGCTGGGAGGCGAATCGGAGCTTTCTTT.

This clone occurred once. The rearrangement uses TRBV5-6 and TRBJ2-3; 10 positions agree with TRBD2. This CDR3 comprises 14 residues. Germline-derived CDR1 and CDR2 are SGHDT and YYEEEE. The J segment lost 9 bases and the V segment lost 4 bases, leaving 8 bases of the junction unmatched. The CDR3 region is CASSTTILAGTQYF. The CDR3 bases are TGTGCCAGCAGCACCACAATACTAGCGGGGACGCAGTATTTT.

The chain links TRBV11-2 to TRBJ2-3; 9 bases map to TRBD2. Germline CDR1 and CDR2: SGHAT and FQNNGV. J gave up 2 bases and V 7 bases, and 10 bases lay outside the gene matches. The CDR3 loop spans 16 amino acids. Here the CDR3 reads CASIKLSGGTTDTQYF. As DNA, the CDR3 is TGTGCCAGCATCAAACTTAGCGGGGGAACCACAGATACGCAGTATTTT.

The rearrangement links TRBV6-5 to TRBJ2-1, with TRBD2 as a possible D gene (5 bases). The V and J ends lost 0 bases and 3 bases respectively, with 9 bases between them. Looked up from germline, CDR1 is MNHEY and CDR2 is SVGAGI. The CDR3 contains 15 residues. The CDR3 DNA is TGTGCCAGCAGTTACTCGACTACCGTCTACAATGAGCAGTTCTTC. Its protein product is CASSYSTTVYNEQFF.

This clone was detected a few times. The CDR3 coding sequence is TGTGCCAGCAGTGACGGGAGAGCCCTTAGGGAGCAGTACTTC. As protein: CASSDGRALREQYF. The chain recombines TRBV2 with TRBJ2-7, with D possibly TRBD2 on 6 matching bases. The CDR3 contains 14 residues. With 3 bases removed from V and 7 bases from J, the gap between germline ends came to 16 bases. Germline V gene data show CDR1 as SNHLY and CDR2 as FYNNEI. Based on the CDR3 plus reference TRBV2 and TRBJ2-7, the full variable domain is EPEVTQTPSHQVTQMGQEVILRCVPISNHLYFYWYRQILGQKVEFLVSFYNNEISEKSEIFDDQFSVERPDGSNFTLKIRSTKLEDSAMYFCASSDGRALREQYFGPGTRLTVT.

V and J are TRBV2 and TRBJ1-1; weak D call: TRBD1 (6 bases). V was clipped by 7 bases and J by 1 base, with 10 bases between them. The germline V gene has CDR1 SNHLY and CDR2 FYNNEI. The CDR3 spans 13 residues. This CDR3 is CASNGQQNTEAFF. The DNA of the CDR3 is TGTGCCAGCAACGGACAGCAGAACACTGAAGCTTTCTTT.

This clone was counted a single time. The chain has TRBV19 and TRBJ2-5, with a weak D call TRBD1 (5 bases). CDR1 LNHDA and CDR2 SQIVND come from the germline V gene (reference sequence). This CDR3 contains 16 residues. V lost 4 bases to trimming and J lost 11 bases, with 26 bases between them. The CDR3 region is CASSKGKGPAFGEQYF. In DNA, the CDR3 is TGTGCCAGTAGTAAGGGGAAAGGCCCCGCTTTCGGTGAGCAGTACTTC.

The chain couples TRBV19 to TRBJ2-1; TRBD1 might be the D (5 bases). The CDR3 is made up of 16 amino acids. CDR1 LNHDA and CDR2 SQIVND come from the germline V gene (reference sequence). Deletions cut 6 bases from V and 3 bases from J, with 18 bases between. The CDR3 spells CASRQIGHAIYNEQFF. DNA of the CDR3: TGTGCCAGTAGGCAAATCGGACATGCAATCTACAATGAGCAGTTCTTC.

The rearrangement links TRBV4-2 to TRBJ1-3; weak D call: TRBD1 (6 bases). There are 16 residues in the CDR3. The V and J ends lost 0 bases and 0 bases respectively, with 9 bases between them. The germline V gene encodes CDR1 LGHNA and CDR2 YNFKEQ. CDR3 protein: CASSQDGGGSGNTIYF. In DNA form, the CDR3 reads TGTGCCAGCAGCCAAGATGGGGGCGGCTCTGGAAACACCATATATTTT.

The gene calls are TRBV5-1 and TRBJ2-5; D not certain. CDR1 SGHRS and CDR2 YFSETQ come from the germline V gene. This CDR3 has 12 residues. V shed 2 bases and J shed 4 bases, with 6 bases lying between them. The CDR3 here is CASSFPGETQYF. In nucleotides, the CDR3 is TGCGCCAGCAGCTTCCCCGGAGAGACCCAGTACTTC.

The chain carries TRBV10-3 and TRBJ2-1, with 11 bases identical to TRBD2. The CDR3 contains 16 residues. The V and J ends lost 0 bases and 5 bases, in that order; junction bases with no gene match: 3. Germline CDR1 ENHRY, CDR2 SYGVKD. CDR3 coding DNA: TGTGCCATCAGTGAGTCCTTAGCGGGAGGGCACAATGAGCAGTTCTTC. Translating gives CAISESLAGGHNEQFF.

The chain couples TRBV6-5 to TRBJ2-7, with D possibly being TRBD1 (7 bases). The CDR3 is 15 amino acids. The V gene lost 0 bases and the J gene lost 3 bases, with 12 bases spanning the gap. Germline V CDR1 and CDR2: MNHEY, SVGAGI. The CDR3 DNA sequence: TGTGCCAGCAGTTACTCGCGCCAGGGGGGCTACGAGCAGTACTTC. Residues: CASSYSRQGGYEQYF.

The chain links TRBV25-1 to TRBJ1-4, with D possibly being TRBD1 (6 bases). Germline V CDR1 and CDR2: MGHDK, SYGVNS. The length of the CDR3 is 14 residues. Deletions cut 7 bases from V and 8 bases from J, with 17 bases between. The CDR3 loop is CASISGRGGEKLFF. The CDR3 coding sequence is TGTGCCAGCATCTCCGGAAGGGGGGGAGAAAAACTGTTTTTT. The variable domain in full, with the rest retrieved from reference TRBV25-1 and TRBJ1-4, is EADIYQTPRYLVIGTGKKITLECSQTMGHDKMYWYQQDPGMELHLIHYSYGVNSTEKGDLSSESTVSRIRTEHFPLTLESARPSHTSQYLCASISGRGGEKLFFGSGTQLSVL.

This clone has only one observation. V is TRBV11-3 and J is TRBJ2-1; no reliable D call. Germline values: CDR1 SGHNT, CDR2 YENEEA. This CDR3 has 14 residues. V was cut by 7 bases and J by 0 bases, with 10 bases left in between. The CDR3 sequence is CASTTESSYNEQFF. The CDR3 region has the DNA TGTGCCAGCACTACGGAGTCCTCCTACAATGAGCAGTTCTTC.

This chain joins TRBV7-9 and TRBJ2-5; D might be TRBD2 (5 bases). The CDR3 consists of 15 residues. Trimming removed 4 bases at V and 2 bases at J, with 14 bases between. From germline, CDR1 is SEHNR and CDR2 FQNEAQ (reference sequence). The CDR3 protein is CASSSSERVQETQYF. The CDR3 DNA reads as TGTGCCAGCAGCTCCTCCGAGAGGGTGCAAGAGACCCAGTACTTC.

The V call is TRBV7-2, the J call TRBJ2-7; tentatively, D is TRBD2 (6 bases). Per the germline V gene, CDR1 is SGHTA and CDR2 is FQGNSA. Trimming pared 3 bases from V and 7 bases from J, leaving 10 bases between. The CDR3 contains 12 residues. CDR3 region: CASSFGRGEQYF. The CDR3 nucleotides are TGTGCCAGCAGCTTTGGTCGGGGGGAGCAGTACTTC.

The J gene is TRBJ2-5, the V gene TRBV19, with D perhaps TRBD2 (6 bases). Germline V gives CDR1 LNHDA, CDR2 SQIVND (reference sequence). The V and J ends lost 6 bases and 5 bases respectively, with 19 bases between them. This CDR3 is built from 15 residues. This chain's CDR3 is CASREEGLLSETQYF. CDR3 nucleotides: TGTGCCAGTAGAGAGGAGGGGCTTTTGTCGGAGACCCAGTACTTC.

V is TRBV4-3 and J is TRBJ1-2; D is undetermined. Germline loops: CDR1 LGHNA, CDR2 YSLEER. The CDR3 is 15 amino acids. The V end was cut by 4 bases, the J end by 0 bases, with 12 bases between. In DNA, the CDR3 is TGCGCCAGCAGCCCCGAGGCCGGTACTAACTATGGCTACACCTTC. It encodes CASSPEAGTNYGYTF.

V and J are TRBV7-2 and TRBJ2-5; maybe TRBD2 (6 bases). Germline V gene lookup returns CDR1 SGHTA and CDR2 FQGNSA. This CDR3 has 14 residues. V was clipped by 7 bases and J by 0 bases, with 12 bases between them. CDR3 DNA sequence: TGTGCCAGCACCCGCGGGGCGTACCAAGAGACCCAGTACTTC. It specifies CASTRGAYQETQYF.

This chain connects TRBV6-6 to TRBJ2-3; 7 bases match TRBD2. CDR1 and CDR2 from the germline V gene are MNHNY and SVGAGI (reference sequence). The V gene end was trimmed by 0 bases and the J gene end by 5 bases; junction bases not matched to a gene: 8. This CDR3 comprises 16 residues. The CDR3 DNA reads TGTGCCAGCAGTTACTCCTCCTTGGAGCGGGGAGATACGCAGTATTTT. As protein: CASSYSSLERGDTQYF.